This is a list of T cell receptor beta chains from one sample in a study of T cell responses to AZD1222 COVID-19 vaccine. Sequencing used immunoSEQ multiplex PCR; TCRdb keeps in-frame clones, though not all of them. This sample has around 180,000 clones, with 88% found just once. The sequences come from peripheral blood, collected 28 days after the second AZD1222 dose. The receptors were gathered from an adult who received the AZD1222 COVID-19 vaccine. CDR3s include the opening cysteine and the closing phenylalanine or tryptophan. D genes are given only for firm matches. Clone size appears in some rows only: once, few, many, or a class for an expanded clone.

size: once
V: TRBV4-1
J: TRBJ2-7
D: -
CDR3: CASSQIGQDEQYF
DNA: TGCGCCAGCAGCCAGATCGGACAAGACGAGCAGTACTTC

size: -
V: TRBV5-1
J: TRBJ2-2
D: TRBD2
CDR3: CASSLVRGLAGVRPGELFF
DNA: TGCGCCAGCAGCTTGGTTCGGGGACTAGCGGGAGTACGCCCCGGGGAGCTGTTTTTT

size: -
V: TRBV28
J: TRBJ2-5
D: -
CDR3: CASSWGTLGETQYF
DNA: TGTGCCAGCAGTTGGGGGACACTCGGAGAGACCCAGTACTTC

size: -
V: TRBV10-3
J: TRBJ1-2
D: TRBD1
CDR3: CAISEDRVTGYTF
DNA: TGTGCCATCAGTGAGGACAGGGTAACCGGCTACACCTTC

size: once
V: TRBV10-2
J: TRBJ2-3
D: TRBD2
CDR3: CASSERAGTSGRPTDTQYF
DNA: TGCGCCAGCAGTGAAAGGGCAGGAACTAGCGGGAGGCCCACAGATACGCAGTATTTT

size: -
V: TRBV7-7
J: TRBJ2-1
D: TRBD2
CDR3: CASSPRGRYNEQFF
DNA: TGTGCTAGCAGCCCCCGCGGGAGGTACAATGAGCAGTTCTTC

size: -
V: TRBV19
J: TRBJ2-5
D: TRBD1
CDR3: CASSSGQGKETQYF
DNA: TGTGCCAGTAGTTCCGGACAGGGGAAAGAGACCCAGTACTTC

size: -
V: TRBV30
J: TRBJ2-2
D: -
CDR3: CAWSLSTGAGELFF
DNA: TGTGCCTGGAGTTTATCGACTGGAGCCGGGGAGCTGTTTTTT

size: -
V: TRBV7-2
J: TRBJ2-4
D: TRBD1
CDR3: CASSLDDRVAKNIQYF
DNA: TGTGCCAGCAGCTTAGACGACAGGGTGGCCAAAAACATTCAGTACTTC

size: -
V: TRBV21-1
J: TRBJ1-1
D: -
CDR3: CASSPRRGRTEAFF
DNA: TGTGCCAGCAGCCCGCGGCGGGGCAGGACTGAAGCTTTCTTT

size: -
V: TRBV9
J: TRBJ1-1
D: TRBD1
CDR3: CASGTGGARTEAFF
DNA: TGTGCCAGCGGGACAGGGGGCGCGAGGACTGAAGCTTTCTTT

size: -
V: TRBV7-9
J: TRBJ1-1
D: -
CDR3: CASRSLRPTGLGTEAFF
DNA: TGTGCCAGCAGATCCCTACGCCCCACAGGGTTGGGCACTGAAGCTTTCTTT

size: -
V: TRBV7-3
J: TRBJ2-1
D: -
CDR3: CASSLGDNEQFF
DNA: TGTGCCAGCAGCTTAGGGGACAATGAGCAGTTCTTC

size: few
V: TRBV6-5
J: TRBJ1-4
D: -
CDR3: CASKVTSTNEKLFF
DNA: TGTGCCAGCAAAGTCACCTCAACTAATGAAAAACTGTTTTTT

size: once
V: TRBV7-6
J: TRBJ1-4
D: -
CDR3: CASSLVLGQQNEKLFF
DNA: TGTGCCAGCAGCTTAGTCCTGGGACAACAAAATGAAAAACTGTTTTTT

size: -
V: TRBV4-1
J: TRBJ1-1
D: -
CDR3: CASSPDPGAEAFF
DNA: TGCGCCAGCAGCCCAGACCCCGGCGCTGAAGCTTTCTTT

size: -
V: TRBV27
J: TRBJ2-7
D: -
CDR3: CASSLGASYEQYF
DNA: TGTGCCAGCAGTTTAGGGGCCTCCTACGAGCAGTACTTC

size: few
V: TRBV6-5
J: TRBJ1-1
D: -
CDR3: CASGLGDRRGTEAFF
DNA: TGTGCCAGCGGGCTGGGGGACCGGCGCGGCACTGAAGCTTTCTTT

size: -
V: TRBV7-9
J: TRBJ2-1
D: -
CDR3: CASSGILEQFF
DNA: TGTGCCAGCAGCGGAATCTTAGAGCAGTTCTTC

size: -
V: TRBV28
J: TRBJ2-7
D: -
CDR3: CASRDALGAYEQYF
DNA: TGTGCCAGCAGGGACGCCCTGGGGGCCTACGAGCAGTACTTC

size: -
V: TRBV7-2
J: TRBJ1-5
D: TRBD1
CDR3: CASSLRGHDQPQHF
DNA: TGTGCCAGCAGCTTAAGGGGGCACGATCAGCCCCAGCATTTT

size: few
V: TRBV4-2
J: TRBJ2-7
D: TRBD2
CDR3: CASSQEASGSYEQYF
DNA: TGTGCCAGCAGCCAAGAAGCTAGCGGCTCCTACGAGCAGTACTTC

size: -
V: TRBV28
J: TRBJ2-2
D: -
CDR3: CASSPEDTGELFF
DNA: TGTGCCAGCAGCCCAGAGGACACCGGGGAGCTGTTTTTT

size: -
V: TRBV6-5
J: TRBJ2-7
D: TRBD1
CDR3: CASSIQGVFYEQYF
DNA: TGTGCCAGCAGCATACAGGGGGTTTTCTACGAGCAGTACTTC

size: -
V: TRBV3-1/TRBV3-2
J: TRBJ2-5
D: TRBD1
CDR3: CASSQGQGGETQYF
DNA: TGTGCCAGCAGCCAGGGACAGGGAGGAGAGACCCAGTACTTC

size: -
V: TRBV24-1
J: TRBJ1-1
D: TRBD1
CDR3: CATSDPGQGAPFPAFF
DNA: TGTGCCACCAGTGACCCGGGACAGGGGGCCCCTTTTCCAGCTTTCTTT

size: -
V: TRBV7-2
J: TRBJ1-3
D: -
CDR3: CASSLGSGNTIYF
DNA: TGTGCCAGCAGCTTGGGGTCTGGAAACACCATATATTTT

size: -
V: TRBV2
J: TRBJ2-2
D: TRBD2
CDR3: CASSSSGDRAWGELFF
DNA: TGTGCCAGCAGTTCTAGCGGGGACAGAGCTTGGGGGGAGCTGTTTTTT

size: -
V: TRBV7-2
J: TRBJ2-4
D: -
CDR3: CASSLTAAKNIQYF
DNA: TGTGCCAGCAGTTTGACAGCCGCCAAAAACATTCAGTACTTC